This is a list of T cell receptor beta chains from one sample in a study of T-cell reconstitution after alpha-beta-depleted transplantation in children. One entry per CDR3 protein results from TCRdb running MiXCR on the PCR reads. The sample records around 370,000 distinct CDR3 sequences, roughly 15% being singletons. Source: PBMCs, mostly from graft donor cells, taken 360 days after TCRalphabeta/CD19-depleted stem cell transplant. These TCRs come from a male patient between 2 and 15 years old who had a stem cell transplant for acute lymphoblastic leukemia, so the T cells may come from the graft donor. CDR3s include the opening cysteine and the closing phenylalanine or tryptophan. Each record gives: clone size, D gene, J gene, V gene, CDR3 protein, CDR3 DNA. D genes are given only for firm matches. Only part of the rows carry a size: once, few, many, or a class if the clone is expanded.

clone size: few
D gene: -
J gene: TRBJ2-1
V gene: TRBV7-2
CDR3 protein: CASSLTAPYNEQFF
CDR3 DNA: TGTGCCAGCAGCTTGACAGCACCCTACAATGAGCAGTTCTTC

clone size: -
D gene: -
J gene: TRBJ2-7
V gene: TRBV20-1
CDR3 protein: CSARVRVSEQYF
CDR3 DNA: TGCAGTGCTAGAGTAAGGGTCTCCGAGCAGTACTTC

clone size: many
D gene: -
J gene: TRBJ2-1
V gene: TRBV6-1
CDR3 protein: CAVGTAYSSYNEQFF
CDR3 DNA: TGTGCCGTTGGGACCGCCTATAGCTCCTACAATGAGCAGTTCTTC

clone size: -
D gene: -
J gene: TRBJ2-2
V gene: TRBV20-1
CDR3 protein: CSARVGGTGELFF
CDR3 DNA: TGCAGTGCTAGAGTAGGGGGAACCGGGGAGCTGTTTTTT

clone size: few
D gene: -
J gene: TRBJ2-7
V gene: TRBV9
CDR3 protein: CASSPRSDPTYEQYF
CDR3 DNA: TGTGCCAGCAGTCCAAGATCCGACCCGACCTACGAGCAGTACTTC

clone size: few
D gene: TRBD2
J gene: TRBJ2-1
V gene: TRBV5-1
CDR3 protein: CASSTASGSINEQFF
CDR3 DNA: TGCGCCAGCAGCACTGCTAGCGGGAGTATCAATGAGCAGTTCTTC

clone size: few
D gene: -
J gene: TRBJ1-4
V gene: TRBV4-2
CDR3 protein: CASSQGTDEKLFF
CDR3 DNA: TGTGCCAGCAGCCAAGGCACGGATGAAAAACTGTTTTTT

clone size: -
D gene: -
J gene: TRBJ2-2
V gene: TRBV5-1
CDR3 protein: CASSIRGTGTGELFF
CDR3 DNA: TGCGCCAGCAGCATACGCGGAACAGGGACCGGGGAGCTGTTTTTT

clone size: few
D gene: -
J gene: TRBJ2-3
V gene: TRBV4-2
CDR3 protein: CASSQSRGGGTDTQYF
CDR3 DNA: TGTGCCAGCAGCCAGTCCCGCGGAGGAGGTACAGATACGCAGTATTTT

clone size: -
D gene: -
J gene: TRBJ1-5
V gene: TRBV11-2
CDR3 protein: CASSLGGPQPQHF
CDR3 DNA: TGTGCCAGCAGCTTAGGGGGGCCTCAGCCCCAGCATTTT

clone size: few
D gene: TRBD2
J gene: TRBJ2-1
V gene: TRBV20-1
CDR3 protein: CSAHLTTSGPLNEQFF
CDR3 DNA: TGCAGTGCTCACCTCACCACTAGCGGGCCGCTCAATGAGCAGTTCTTC

clone size: few
D gene: -
J gene: TRBJ2-3
V gene: TRBV4-1
CDR3 protein: CASSRDQRGVDTQYF
CDR3 DNA: TGCGCCAGCAGCAGGGACCAAAGAGGGGTGGATACGCAGTATTTT

clone size: few
D gene: -
J gene: TRBJ1-4
V gene: TRBV15
CDR3 protein: CATSRDPGPMRLFF
CDR3 DNA: TGTGCCACCAGCAGAGATCCGGGACCTATGCGGCTGTTTTTT

clone size: few
D gene: -
J gene: TRBJ1-4
V gene: TRBV14
CDR3 protein: CASSPGYAKLFF
CDR3 DNA: TGTGCCAGCAGCCCGGGTTACGCAAAACTGTTTTTT

clone size: -
D gene: TRBD1
J gene: TRBJ1-1
V gene: TRBV4-1
CDR3 protein: CASSQPRQGKNTEAFF
CDR3 DNA: TGCGCCAGCAGCCAACCTAGACAGGGCAAAAACACTGAAGCTTTCTTT

clone size: -
D gene: -
J gene: TRBJ2-7
V gene: TRBV28
CDR3 protein: CASSPNRLGSSYEQYF
CDR3 DNA: TGTGCCAGCAGTCCCAATAGACTAGGGAGCTCCTACGAGCAGTACTTC

clone size: -
D gene: TRBD2
J gene: TRBJ2-1
V gene: TRBV12-5
CDR3 protein: CASGLGGSGYEQFF
CDR3 DNA: TGTGCTAGTGGTTTGGGCGGGAGTGGGTATGAGCAGTTCTTC

clone size: -
D gene: -
J gene: TRBJ2-1
V gene: TRBV29-1
CDR3 protein: CSVTTAYNEQFF
CDR3 DNA: TGCAGCGTTACCACAGCTTACAATGAGCAGTTCTTC

clone size: few
D gene: -
J gene: TRBJ2-3
V gene: TRBV20-1
CDR3 protein: CSAPWRDTDTQYF
CDR3 DNA: TGCAGTGCCCCTTGGCGGGACACAGATACGCAGTATTTT

clone size: -
D gene: TRBD1
J gene: TRBJ1-5
V gene: TRBV12-3/TRBV12-4
CDR3 protein: CASSLTGTLFGQPQHF
CDR3 DNA: TGTGCCAGCAGTCTGACAGGGACCCTCTTCGGTCAGCCCCAGCATTTT

clone size: few
D gene: -
J gene: TRBJ2-5
V gene: TRBV4-3
CDR3 protein: CASSQDSGKYQETQYF
CDR3 DNA: TGCGCCAGCAGCCAAGATTCCGGGAAGTACCAAGAGACCCAGTACTTC

clone size: -
D gene: -
J gene: TRBJ1-2
V gene: TRBV29-1
CDR3 protein: CSVAGLKDGYTF
CDR3 DNA: TGCAGCGTTGCGGGACTGAAGGATGGCTACACCTTC

clone size: few
D gene: -
J gene: TRBJ1-2
V gene: TRBV25-1
CDR3 protein: CASSELVPADDYGYTF
CDR3 DNA: TGTGCCAGCAGTGAATTAGTGCCAGCCGACGACTATGGCTACACCTTC

clone size: many
D gene: TRBD1
J gene: TRBJ1-1
V gene: TRBV29-1
CDR3 protein: CSVTGGAFYTEAFF
CDR3 DNA: TGCAGCGTGACAGGGGGGGCCTTTTACACTGAAGCTTTCTTT

clone size: -
D gene: -
J gene: TRBJ2-5
V gene: TRBV29-1
CDR3 protein: CSAPPDRGGQETQYF
CDR3 DNA: TGCAGCGCCCCCCCAGATAGGGGCGGCCAAGAGACCCAGTACTTC

clone size: -
D gene: -
J gene: TRBJ2-5
V gene: TRBV7-9
CDR3 protein: CASAQETQYF
CDR3 DNA: TGTGCCAGCGCCCAAGAGACCCAGTACTTC

clone size: -
D gene: -
J gene: TRBJ2-7
V gene: TRBV11-2
CDR3 protein: CASRLTSTEQYF
CDR3 DNA: TGTGCCAGCAGGTTAACTAGCACCGAGCAGTACTTC

clone size: -
D gene: -
J gene: TRBJ2-1
V gene: TRBV10-3
CDR3 protein: CAISSSYNEQFF
CDR3 DNA: TGTGCCATTAGTAGCTCCTACAATGAGCAGTTCTTC

clone size: -
D gene: -
J gene: TRBJ2-1
V gene: TRBV12-3/TRBV12-4
CDR3 protein: CASTRRSLMGASGLQFF
CDR3 DNA: TGTGCCAGCACCCGTCGTTCCCTTATGGGTGCTTCGGGGTTGCAGTTCTTC

clone size: many
D gene: TRBD2
J gene: TRBJ2-1
V gene: TRBV29-1
CDR3 protein: CSVGGGRGSEQFF
CDR3 DNA: TGCAGCGTTGGTGGCGGGAGGGGCTCTGAGCAGTTCTTC

clone size: few
D gene: -
J gene: TRBJ2-1
V gene: TRBV11-2
CDR3 protein: CASSLEWLARYNEQFF
CDR3 DNA: TGTGCCAGCAGCTTAGAGTGGCTAGCGAGGTACAATGAGCAGTTCTTC

clone size: -
D gene: TRBD2
J gene: TRBJ2-1
V gene: TRBV4-3
CDR3 protein: CASSQDSSGRGYNEQFF
CDR3 DNA: TGCGCCAGCAGCCAAGACTCTAGCGGGAGGGGCTACAATGAGCAGTTCTTC

clone size: once
D gene: TRBD2
J gene: TRBJ2-5
V gene: TRBV11-2
CDR3 protein: CASSLDFGGGTQYF
CDR3 DNA: TGTGCCAGCAGCTTAGATTTTGGGGGGGGGACCCAGTACTTC

clone size: -
D gene: -
J gene: TRBJ2-5
V gene: TRBV5-1
CDR3 protein: CASSVLGETQYF
CDR3 DNA: TGCGCCAGCAGCGTTTTAGGAGAGACCCAGTACTTC

clone size: few
D gene: -
J gene: TRBJ1-1
V gene: TRBV29-1
CDR3 protein: CSVAGAGPLTEAFF
CDR3 DNA: TGCAGCGTTGCCGGAGCCGGGCCACTCACTGAAGCTTTCTTT

clone size: -
D gene: -
J gene: TRBJ2-1
V gene: TRBV29-1
CDR3 protein: CSAFWGALNEQFF
CDR3 DNA: TGCAGCGCCTTCTGGGGGGCCCTGAATGAGCAGTTCTTC

clone size: many
D gene: -
J gene: TRBJ2-3
V gene: TRBV21-1
CDR3 protein: CASSKPRLAGESTDTQYF
CDR3 DNA: TGTGCCAGCAGCAAACCCCGACTAGCGGGAGAGAGCACAGATACGCAGTATTTT

clone size: few
D gene: -
J gene: TRBJ2-1
V gene: TRBV4-1
CDR3 protein: CASSPSRRTDNEQFF
CDR3 DNA: TGCGCCAGCAGCCCGAGCCGGAGAACTGACAATGAGCAGTTCTTC

clone size: many
D gene: -
J gene: TRBJ2-3
V gene: TRBV10-3
CDR3 protein: CAISDQGWGTDTQYF
CDR3 DNA: TGTGCCATCAGTGACCAGGGGTGGGGCACAGATACGCAGTATTTT

clone size: -
D gene: -
J gene: TRBJ2-3
V gene: TRBV7-8
CDR3 protein: CASSLRDTTTQNF
CDR3 DNA: TGTGCCAGCAGCTTACGGGACACCACAACGCAGAATTTT

clone size: once
D gene: TRBD2
J gene: TRBJ2-5
V gene: TRBV12-3/TRBV12-4
CDR3 protein: CASSLMGGAETQYF
CDR3 DNA: TGTGCCAGCAGTTTAATGGGAGGGGCGGAGACCCAGTACTTC

clone size: few
D gene: -
J gene: TRBJ2-7
V gene: TRBV12-3/TRBV12-4
CDR3 protein: CASSFVGAGSFEQYF
CDR3 DNA: TGTGCCAGCAGTTTTGTTGGGGCAGGGTCCTTCGAGCAGTACTTC

clone size: many
D gene: -
J gene: TRBJ2-3
V gene: TRBV28
CDR3 protein: CASSALASHTDTQYF
CDR3 DNA: TGTGCCAGCAGTGCTCTAGCGAGCCACACAGATACGCAGTATTTT

clone size: -
D gene: TRBD2
J gene: TRBJ2-1
V gene: TRBV4-3
CDR3 protein: CASSLSGGVSGLAGLNEQFF
CDR3 DNA: TGCGCCAGCAGCCTAAGTGGGGGGGTTTCCGGACTAGCGGGTTTAAATGAGCAGTTCTTC

clone size: -
D gene: TRBD1
J gene: TRBJ2-3
V gene: TRBV5-6
CDR3 protein: CASSRQGPFLGTQYF
CDR3 DNA: TGTGCCAGCAGCCGACAGGGTCCCTTCCTGGGTACGCAGTATTTT

clone size: few
D gene: -
J gene: TRBJ2-1
V gene: TRBV4-2
CDR3 protein: CASSLHSADFYNEQFF
CDR3 DNA: TGTGCCAGCAGCCTCCACTCAGCGGATTTCTACAATGAGCAGTTCTTC

clone size: few
D gene: TRBD2
J gene: TRBJ2-5
V gene: TRBV15
CDR3 protein: CATSTTSAVGLAAQETQYF
CDR3 DNA: TGTGCCACCAGCACCACCTCGGCGGTGGGACTAGCTGCCCAAGAGACCCAGTACTTC

clone size: few
D gene: -
J gene: TRBJ2-7
V gene: TRBV12-3/TRBV12-4
CDR3 protein: CASSLGGDGLLQYF
CDR3 DNA: TGTGCCAGCAGTTTAGGGGGGGACGGCCTCCTGCAGTACTTC

clone size: -
D gene: -
J gene: TRBJ2-1
V gene: TRBV10-3
CDR3 protein: CAISERGGGANEQFF
CDR3 DNA: TGTGCCATCAGTGAGAGGGGGGGAGGGGCCAATGAGCAGTTCTTC

clone size: -
D gene: -
J gene: TRBJ2-7
V gene: TRBV6-5
CDR3 protein: CASSYTGFFSYEQYF
CDR3 DNA: TGTGCCAGCAGTTACACAGGGTTTTTCTCCTACGAGCAGTACTTC

clone size: -
D gene: -
J gene: TRBJ1-2
V gene: TRBV28
CDR3 protein: CASSSLRLIGTF
CDR3 DNA: TGTGCCAGCAGTTCTCTTCGTTTGATTGGCACCTTC

clone size: many
D gene: TRBD2
J gene: TRBJ2-1
V gene: TRBV20-1
CDR3 protein: CSVGLAFYNEQFF
CDR3 DNA: TGCAGTGTGGGACTAGCGTTCTACAATGAGCAGTTCTTC